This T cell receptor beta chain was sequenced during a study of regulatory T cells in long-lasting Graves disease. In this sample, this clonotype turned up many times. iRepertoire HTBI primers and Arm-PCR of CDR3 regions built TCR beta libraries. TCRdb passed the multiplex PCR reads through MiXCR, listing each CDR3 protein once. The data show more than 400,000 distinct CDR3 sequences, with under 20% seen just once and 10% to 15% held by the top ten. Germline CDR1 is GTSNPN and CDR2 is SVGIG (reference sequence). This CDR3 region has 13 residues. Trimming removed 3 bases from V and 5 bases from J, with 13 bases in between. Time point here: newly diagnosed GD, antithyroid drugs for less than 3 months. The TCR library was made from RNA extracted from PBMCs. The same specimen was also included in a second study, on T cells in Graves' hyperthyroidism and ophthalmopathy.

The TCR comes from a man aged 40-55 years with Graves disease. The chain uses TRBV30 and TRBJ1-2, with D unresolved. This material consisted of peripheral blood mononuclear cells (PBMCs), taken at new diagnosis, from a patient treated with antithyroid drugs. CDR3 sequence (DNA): TGTGCCTGGAGGTTCGGAGGTCGGTATGGCTACACCTTC. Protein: CAWRFGGRYGYTF.